A single sample is the source of the 22 T cell receptor beta chains below, sequenced in a study of blood T cell repertoires in COVID-19. This table comes from immunoSEQ multiplex PCR, and its TCRdb copy is limited to in-frame clones, with some not included. The repertoire holds about 230,000 clones, with approximately 85% as singletons. The sequencing sample was made of peripheral blood. These receptors were obtained from a man aged 50 or older with COVID-19, enrolled during active disease.

V gene TRBV28 combines with J gene TRBJ1-5; possible D gene TRBD1, 5 bases. There are 14 residues in the CDR3. Per the germline V gene, CDR1 is MDHEN and CDR2 is SYDVKM. V was cut by 7 bases and J by 4 bases, with 14 bases left in between. The CDR3 here is CASTLGAGNQPQHF. For the CDR3, the DNA is TGTGCCAGCACCCTAGGGGCAGGGAATCAGCCCCAGCATTTT.

The J gene is TRBJ2-2, the V gene TRBV4-2, with a tentative D call TRBD2 (6 bases). In germline, CDR1 is LGHNA, CDR2 YNFKEQ. Trimming cost V 1 base and J 7 bases, with 16 bases left between them. The CDR3 is 16 residues long. CDR3 nucleotide sequence: TGTGCCAGCAGCCAAGGTCGGGCAGGGAGGAGCGGGGAGCTGTTTTTT. Translation: CASSQGRAGRSGELFF.

This chain joins TRBV29-1 and TRBJ2-7; 9 nucleotides agree with TRBD1. Germline values: CDR1 SQVTM, CDR2 ANQGSEA. The CDR3 extends over 15 amino acids. V lost 0 bases and J lost 5; bases outside the gene matches: 8. Here the CDR3 reads CSVEDRDRALNEQYF. The CDR3 bases are TGCAGCGTTGAAGATCGGGACAGGGCCCTTAACGAGCAGTACTTC.

This sequence joins TRBV7-8 and TRBJ1-2; 9 bases fit TRBD1. The germline V gene has CDR1 SGHVS and CDR2 FQNEAQ. The CDR3 extends over 15 amino acids. V lost 1 base and J lost 4; bases outside the gene matches: 4. The CDR3 region has the DNA TGTGCCAGCAGCTTAGGACAGGGGGATTTCTATGGCTACACCTTC. Its protein product is CASSLGQGDFYGYTF. The whole variable domain, filled in from reference TRBV7-8 and TRBJ1-2, reads GAGVSQSPRYKVAKRGQDVALRCDPISGHVSLFWYQQALGQGPEFLTYFQNEAQLDKSGLPSDRFFAERPEGSVSTLKIQRTQQEDSAVYLCASSLGQGDFYGYTFGSGTRLTVV.

This chain connects TRBV6-6 to TRBJ1-6; 7 bases fit TRBD1. Germline V gene data show CDR1 as MNHNY and CDR2 as SVGAGI (reference sequence). V dropped 5 bases and J dropped 3; count of bases not matched to a gene: 10. CDR3 length: 17 amino acids. The CDR3 DNA is TGTGCCAGCAGTCCTCGGACAGGAAGTAACTATAATTCACCCCTCCACTTT. Residues: CASSPRTGSNYNSPLHF.

Notes on this clone: The sample carries other DNA sequences with the same CDR3. V gene TRBV5-4 combines with J gene TRBJ2-7; D gene unclear. V was shortened by 0 bases and J by 2 bases, with 12 bases between the two germline ends. CDR1 and CDR2 from the germline V gene are SGHNT and YYREEE (reference sequence). This CDR3 spans 15 amino acids. The DNA of the CDR3 is TGTGCCAGCAGCTTGGGCCAAGGCGGTACCTACGAGCAGTACTTC. It is translated as CASSLGQGGTYEQYF.

This clone occurred once. The V gene is TRBV4-1, the J gene TRBJ1-2, with TRBD1 identical over 10 bases. Germline V gene sequence: CDR1 MGHRA, CDR2 YSYEKL. The CDR3 is made up of 15 amino acids. The junction had 5 bases not matched to a gene; V was cut back by 3 bases and J by 4 bases. CDR3 nucleotides: TGCGCCAGCAGCCATTCGACAGGGGGCGTCTATGGCTACACCTTC. This codes for CASSHSTGGVYGYTF.

This chain joins TRBV4-1 and TRBJ1-4, with D possibly matching TRBD1 (6 bases). This CDR3 comprises 15 residues. V was clipped by 1 base and J by 8 bases, with 14 bases between them. The germline CDR1 and CDR2 sequences are MGHRA and YSYEKL. For the CDR3, the DNA is TGCGCCAGCAGCCAAGGAAATCCAGGGGACGAAAAACTGTTTTTT. Translated: CASSQGNPGDEKLFF.

The chain combines TRBV7-9 with TRBJ2-3, with D uncertain. V lost 3 bases and J lost 2, with 12 bases in between. The CDR3 is 15 residues long. The germline CDR1 and CDR2 sequences are SEHNR and FQNEAQ (reference sequence). The chain's CDR3 is CASSFDFTSTDTQYF. The CDR3 DNA reads TGTGCCAGCAGCTTCGACTTTACCTCCACAGATACGCAGTATTTT.

The chain links TRBV5-1 to TRBJ2-1; 8 nucleotides agree with TRBD2. Germline CDR1 SGHRS, CDR2 YFSETQ. Trimming removed 1 base from V and 8 bases from J; junction bases left unmatched: 5. This CDR3 has 14 residues. The CDR3 bases are TGCGCCAGCAGCTTGCTAGCGGGTCTGGATGAGCAGTTCTTC. This codes for CASSLLAGLDEQFF. Variable domain in full (rest from reference TRBV5-1 and TRBJ2-1): KAGVTQTPRYLIKTRGQQVTLSCSPISGHRSVSWYQQTPGQGLQFLFEYFSETQRNKGNFPGRFSGRQFSNSRSEMNVSTLELGDSALYLCASSLLAGLDEQFFGPGTRLTVL.

The chain uses TRBV10-3 and TRBJ1-5; the D is unclear. Per the germline V gene, CDR1 is ENHRY and CDR2 is SYGVKD. V was cut by 2 bases and J by 0 bases, with 11 bases left in between. This CDR3 has 16 amino acids. The DNA for the CDR3 is TGTGCCATCAGTGAGACGGGTTACAATAGCAATCAGCCCCAGCATTTT. Its translation: CAISETGYNSNQPQHF.

V gene TRBV6-2 or TRBV6-3 combines with J gene TRBJ2-5; 9 bases are shared with TRBD1. After removal of 5 bases from V and 7 bases from J, the junction contained 11 bases not matched to a gene. The CDR3 sequence is 15 residues long. The germline V gene encodes CDR1 MNHEY and CDR2 SVGEGT. The DNA for the CDR3 is TGTGCCAGCAGTCTCGGGACAGGGATTTCTGTGACCCAGTACTTC. Its translation: CASSLGTGISVTQYF.

This clone has only one observation. The V gene is TRBV30, the J gene TRBJ2-3; a weak D match, TRBD2 (6 bases). Germline V gives CDR1 GTSNPN, CDR2 SVGIG (reference sequence). Trimming removed 2 bases from V and 6 bases from J, with 9 bases in between. CDR3 size: 12 residues. The CDR3 DNA reads as TGTGCCTGGAGTCCCCGGGGGGATACGCAGTATTTT. This translates into CAWSPRGDTQYF.

The chain couples TRBV4-2 to TRBJ2-3, with 16 bases identical to TRBD2. This CDR3 is built from 16 residues. The germline gives CDR1 LGHNA, CDR2 YNFKEQ. The junction had 8 bases not matched to a gene; V was cut back by 5 bases and J by 9 bases. The CDR3 DNA is TGTGCCAGCAGCTTCCCCGGGACTAGCGGGGGGGAAACGCAGTATTTT. This encodes CASSFPGTSGGETQYF.

This sequence joins TRBV7-2 and TRBJ2-2; a possible D gene is TRBD1 (5 bases). Germline CDR1 SGHTA, CDR2 FQGNSA. This CDR3 contains 15 residues. V lost 1 base to trimming and J lost 9 bases, with 15 bases between them. CDR3 sequence reads: CASSLGWEGVWELFF. CDR3 coding DNA: TGTGCCAGCAGCTTAGGGTGGGAAGGGGTCTGGGAGCTGTTTTTT.

V gene TRBV7-9 combines with J gene TRBJ2-5; 7 bases are a match to TRBD2. This CDR3 spans 16 amino acids. CDR1 SEHNR and CDR2 FQNEAQ come from the germline V gene (reference sequence). V dropped 4 bases and J dropped 5; count of bases not matched to a gene: 13. The CDR3 protein is CASSSQHASGVETQYF. CDR3 sequence (DNA): TGTGCCAGCAGCTCTCAGCACGCCAGCGGGGTCGAGACCCAGTACTTC.

V gene TRBV3-1 (or the pseudogene TRBV3-2) combines with J gene TRBJ1-6; D possibly corresponds to TRBD1 (6 bases). CDR3 size: 14 residues. V was pared by 4 bases and J by 10 bases, with 14 bases between. CDR1 and CDR2 from the germline V gene are LGHDT and YNNKEL (reference sequence). The CDR3 sequence is CASSPPTGRSPLHF. For the CDR3, the DNA is TGTGCCAGCAGCCCCCCGACAGGACGATCACCCCTCCACTTT.

This chain links TRBV29-1 with TRBJ2-7; D not certain. Germline loops: CDR1 SQVTM, CDR2 ANQGSEA. The V gene lost 3 bases and the J gene lost 3 bases, with 12 bases spanning the gap. This CDR3 comprises 13 residues. CDR3 sequence: CSVDVASSYEQYF. The CDR3, as DNA: TGCAGCGTTGATGTCGCCTCGAGCTACGAGCAGTACTTC.

The chain carries TRBV16 and TRBJ2-7, with a tentative D call TRBD1 (5 bases). Trimming took 2 bases from V and 3 from J, leaving 8 bases between them. Germline-derived CDR1 and CDR2 are KGHSY and FQNENV. This CDR3 has 13 residues. The CDR3 loop is CASSQHQGYEQYF. DNA of the CDR3: TGTGCCAGCAGCCAACACCAGGGCTACGAGCAGTACTTC.

The V call is TRBV18, the J call TRBJ2-1, with unresolved D. The germline gives CDR1 KGHSH, CDR2 LQKENI. Trimming shortened V by 0 bases and J by 5 bases, and 8 bases separated the two germline ends. CDR3 size: 14 residues. The CDR3 is CASSPPSFHNEQFF. CDR3 bases: TGTGCCAGCTCACCACCGAGTTTTCACAATGAGCAGTTCTTC. Combining the CDR3 with reference TRBV18 and TRBJ2-1 gives the whole variable domain NAGVMQNPRHLVRRRGQEARLRCSPMKGHSHVYWYRQLPEEGLKFMVYLQKENIIDESGMPKERFSAEFPKEGPSILRIQQVVRGDSAAYFCASSPPSFHNEQFFGPGTRLTVL.

This clone has a handful of counts. V is TRBV2 and J is TRBJ2-7; 9 bases line up with TRBD1. The CDR3 is 14 amino acids. CDR1 and CDR2 from the germline V gene are SNHLY and FYNNEI. Germline trimming cut 4 bases from V and 4 bases from J; bases unmatched to any gene: 5. CDR3: CASSGQGGLYEQYF. The CDR3 region has the DNA TGTGCCAGCAGTGGACAGGGGGGACTTTACGAGCAGTACTTC. Complete variable domain (other parts from reference TRBV2 and TRBJ2-7): EPEVTQTPSHQVTQMGQEVILRCVPISNHLYFYWYRQILGQKVEFLVSFYNNEISEKSEIFDDQFSVERPDGSNFTLKIRSTKLEDSAMYFCASSGQGGLYEQYFGPGTRLTVT.

The genes are TRBV11-3 and TRBJ2-7, with TRBD1 identical over 8 bases. The germline gives CDR1 SGHNT, CDR2 YENEEA. Trimming at V came to 5 bases and at J to 2 bases, leaving 5 bases not matched to a gene. CDR3 length equals 14 residues. The CDR3 reads CASSLGDRPYEQYF. CDR3 coding DNA: TGTGCCAGCAGCCTCGGGGACAGGCCCTACGAGCAGTACTTC.